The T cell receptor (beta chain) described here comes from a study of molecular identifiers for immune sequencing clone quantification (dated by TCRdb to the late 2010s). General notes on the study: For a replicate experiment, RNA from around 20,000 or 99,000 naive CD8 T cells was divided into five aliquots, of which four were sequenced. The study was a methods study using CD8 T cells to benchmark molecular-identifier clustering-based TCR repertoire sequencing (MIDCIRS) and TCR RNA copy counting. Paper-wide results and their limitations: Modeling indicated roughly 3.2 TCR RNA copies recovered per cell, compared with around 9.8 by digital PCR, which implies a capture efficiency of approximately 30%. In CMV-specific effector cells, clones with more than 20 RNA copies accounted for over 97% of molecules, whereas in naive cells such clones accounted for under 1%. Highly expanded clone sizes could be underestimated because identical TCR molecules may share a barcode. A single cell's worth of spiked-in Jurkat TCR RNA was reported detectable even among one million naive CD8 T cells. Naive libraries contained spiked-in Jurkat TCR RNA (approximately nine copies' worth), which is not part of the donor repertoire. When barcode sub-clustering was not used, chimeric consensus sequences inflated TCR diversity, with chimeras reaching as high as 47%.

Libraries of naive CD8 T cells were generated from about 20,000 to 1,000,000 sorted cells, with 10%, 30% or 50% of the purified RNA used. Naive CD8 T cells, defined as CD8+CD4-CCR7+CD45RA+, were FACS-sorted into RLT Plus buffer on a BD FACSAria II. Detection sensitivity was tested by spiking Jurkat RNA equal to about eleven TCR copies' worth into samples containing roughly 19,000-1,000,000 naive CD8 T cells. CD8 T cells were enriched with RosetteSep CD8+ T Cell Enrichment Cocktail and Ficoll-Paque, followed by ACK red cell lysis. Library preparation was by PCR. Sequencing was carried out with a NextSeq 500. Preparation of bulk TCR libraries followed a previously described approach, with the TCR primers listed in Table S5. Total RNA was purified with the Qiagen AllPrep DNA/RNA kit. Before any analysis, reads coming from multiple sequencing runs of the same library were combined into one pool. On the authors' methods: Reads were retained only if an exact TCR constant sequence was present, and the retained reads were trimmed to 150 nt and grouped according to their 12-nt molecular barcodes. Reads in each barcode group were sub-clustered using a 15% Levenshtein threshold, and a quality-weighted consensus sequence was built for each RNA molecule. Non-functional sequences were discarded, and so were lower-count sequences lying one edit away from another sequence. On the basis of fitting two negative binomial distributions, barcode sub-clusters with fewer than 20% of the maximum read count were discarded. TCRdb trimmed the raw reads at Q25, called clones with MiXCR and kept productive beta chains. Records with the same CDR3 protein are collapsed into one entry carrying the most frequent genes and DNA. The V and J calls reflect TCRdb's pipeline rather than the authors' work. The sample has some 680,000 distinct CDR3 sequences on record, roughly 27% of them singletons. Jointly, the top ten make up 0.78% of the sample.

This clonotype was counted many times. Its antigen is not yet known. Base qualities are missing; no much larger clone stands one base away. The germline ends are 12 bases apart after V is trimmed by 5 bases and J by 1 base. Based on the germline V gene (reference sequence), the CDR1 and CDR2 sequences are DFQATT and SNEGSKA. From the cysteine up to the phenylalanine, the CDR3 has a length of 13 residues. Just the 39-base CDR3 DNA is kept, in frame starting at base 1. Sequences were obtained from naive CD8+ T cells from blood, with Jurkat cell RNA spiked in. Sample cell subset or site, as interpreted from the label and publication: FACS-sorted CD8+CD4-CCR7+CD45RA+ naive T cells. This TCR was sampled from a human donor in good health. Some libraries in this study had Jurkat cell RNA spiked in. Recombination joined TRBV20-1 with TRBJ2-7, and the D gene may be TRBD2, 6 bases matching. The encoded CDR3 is CSAPVGGSYEQYF. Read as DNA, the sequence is TGCAGTGCTCCCGTCGGGGGATCCTACGAGCAGTACTTC.